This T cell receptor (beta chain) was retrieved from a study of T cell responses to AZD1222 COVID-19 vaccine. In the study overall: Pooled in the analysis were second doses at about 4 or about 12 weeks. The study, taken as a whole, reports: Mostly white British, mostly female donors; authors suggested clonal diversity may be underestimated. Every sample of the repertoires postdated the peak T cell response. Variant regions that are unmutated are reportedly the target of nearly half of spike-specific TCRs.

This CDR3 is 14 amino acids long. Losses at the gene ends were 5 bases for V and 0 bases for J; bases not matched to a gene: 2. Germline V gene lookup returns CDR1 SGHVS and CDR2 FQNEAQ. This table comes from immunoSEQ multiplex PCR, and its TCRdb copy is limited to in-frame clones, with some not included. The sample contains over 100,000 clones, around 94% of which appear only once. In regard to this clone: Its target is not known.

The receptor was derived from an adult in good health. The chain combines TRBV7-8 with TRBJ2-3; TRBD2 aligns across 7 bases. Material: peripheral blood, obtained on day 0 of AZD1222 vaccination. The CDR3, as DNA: TGTGCCAGCAGCAGGGAGGGAAGCACAGATACGCAGTATTTT. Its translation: CASSREGSTDTQYF.